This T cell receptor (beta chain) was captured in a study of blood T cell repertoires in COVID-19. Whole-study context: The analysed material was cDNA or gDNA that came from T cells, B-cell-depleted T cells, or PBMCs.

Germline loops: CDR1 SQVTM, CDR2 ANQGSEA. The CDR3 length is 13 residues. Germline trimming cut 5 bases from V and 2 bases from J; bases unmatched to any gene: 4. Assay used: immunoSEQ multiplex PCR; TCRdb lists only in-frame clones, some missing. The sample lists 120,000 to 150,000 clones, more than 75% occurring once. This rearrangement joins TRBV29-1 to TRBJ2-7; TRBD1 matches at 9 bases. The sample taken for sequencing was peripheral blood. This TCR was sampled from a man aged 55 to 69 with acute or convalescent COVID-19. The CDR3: CSVRTGETYEQYF. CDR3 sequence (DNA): TGCAGCGTTCGGACAGGGGAGACCTACGAGCAGTACTTC.